The sequence of this T cell receptor (beta chain) was determined in a study of blood T cell repertoires in COVID-19. During active infection, Seattle patients enrolled and were then monitored through disease. Libraries were prepared by immunoSEQ multiplex PCR; TCRdb keeps only in-frame clonotypes and omits some of them. The sample gives fewer than 250,000 clones, around nine tenths of which show up once; approximately 0.8% is in the top ten. Germline lookup yields CDR1 SGHKS and CDR2 YYEKEE (reference sequence). The CDR3 length is 19 residues. V dropped 4 bases and J dropped 0; count of bases not matched to a gene: 8.

This TCR derives from a man between 25 and 39 years old with COVID-19, enrolled during active disease. Sequenced material: peripheral blood. The gene calls are TRBV5-5 and TRBJ2-2; 14 bases map to TRBD2. The CDR3 loop reads CASSPRLAGGGANTGELFF. CDR3 DNA: TGTGCCAGCAGCCCCAGACTAGCGGGGGGGGGTGCGAACACCGGGGAGCTGTTTTTT.